This TCR beta chain was documented in a study of glioma-infiltrating T cells. Study results and limitations: CDR3 overlap between tissue and blood was very small. Above-expected tissue-blood divergence occurred in all gliomas, most in low-grade ones.

The CDR3 contains 16 residues. Germline V CDR1 and CDR2: MNHEY, SMNVEV (reference sequence). Using RNA template, CDR3s of TCR alpha and beta were amplified with iRepertoire arm-PCR. Input was roughly 100-450 ng of tissue mRNA or PBMC total RNA. TCRdb processed the multiplex PCR reads anew with MiXCR; each CDR3 protein has one entry. This table holds about 190,000 distinct CDR3 sequences, more than 30% found once. Comment on this clonotype: Its antigen is unknown. Germline and junction disagree at one end, which may indicate a read error.

This sequence was found in a human donor with low-grade glioma or glioblastoma, undergoing nonglioma brain surgery, or in good health (not recorded which). V gene TRBV27 combines with J gene TRBJ2-1, with 11 bases that match TRBD2. Material: glioma tissue, nonneoplastic brain tissue, or PBMCs (not recorded which). CDR3 sequence (DNA): TGTGCCAGCAGTTTATCGACGGCTAGCGGGAGGCATGAGAAGCTCTTC. Its translation is CASSLSTASGRHEKLF.